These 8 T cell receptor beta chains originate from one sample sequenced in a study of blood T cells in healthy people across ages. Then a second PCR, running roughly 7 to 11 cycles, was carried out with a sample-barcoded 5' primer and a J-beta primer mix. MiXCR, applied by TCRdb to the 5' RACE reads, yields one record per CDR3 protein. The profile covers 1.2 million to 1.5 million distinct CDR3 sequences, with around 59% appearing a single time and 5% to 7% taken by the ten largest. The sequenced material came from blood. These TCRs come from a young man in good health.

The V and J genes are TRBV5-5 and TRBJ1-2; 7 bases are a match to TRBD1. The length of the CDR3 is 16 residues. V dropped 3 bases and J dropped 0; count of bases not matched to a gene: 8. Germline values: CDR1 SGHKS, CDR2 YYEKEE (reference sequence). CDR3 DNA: TGTGCCAGCAGCTCGGTTCAGGGGGGAGCTAACTATGGCTACACCTTC. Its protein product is CASSSVQGGANYGYTF. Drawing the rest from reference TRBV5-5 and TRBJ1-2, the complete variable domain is DAGVTQSPTHLIKTRGQQVTLRCSPISGHKSVSWYQQVLGQGPQFIFQYYEKEERGRGNFPDRFSARQFPNYSSELNVNALLLGDSALYLCASSSVQGGANYGYTFGSGTRLTVV.

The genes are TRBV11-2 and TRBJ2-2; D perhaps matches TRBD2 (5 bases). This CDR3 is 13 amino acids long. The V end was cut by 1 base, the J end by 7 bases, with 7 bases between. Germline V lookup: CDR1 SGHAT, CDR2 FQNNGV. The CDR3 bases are TGTGCCAGCAGCTTAGGGGGAGACGGGGAGCTGTTTTTT. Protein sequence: CASSLGGDGELFF.

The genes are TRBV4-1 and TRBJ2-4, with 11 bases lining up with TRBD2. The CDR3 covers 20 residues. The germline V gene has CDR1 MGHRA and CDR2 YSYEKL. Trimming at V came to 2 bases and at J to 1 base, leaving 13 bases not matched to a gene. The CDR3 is CASSQFTRLAGSGAKNIQYF. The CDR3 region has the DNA TGCGCCAGCAGCCAATTCACAAGACTAGCGGGGAGCGGCGCCAAAAACATTCAGTACTTC.

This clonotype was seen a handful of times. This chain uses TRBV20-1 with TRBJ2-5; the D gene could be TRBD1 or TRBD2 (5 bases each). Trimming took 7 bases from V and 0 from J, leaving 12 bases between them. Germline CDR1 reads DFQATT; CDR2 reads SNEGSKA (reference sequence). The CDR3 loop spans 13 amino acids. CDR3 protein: CSGGSGYQETQYF. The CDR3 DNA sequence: TGCAGTGGGGGGTCGGGGTACCAAGAGACCCAGTACTTC.

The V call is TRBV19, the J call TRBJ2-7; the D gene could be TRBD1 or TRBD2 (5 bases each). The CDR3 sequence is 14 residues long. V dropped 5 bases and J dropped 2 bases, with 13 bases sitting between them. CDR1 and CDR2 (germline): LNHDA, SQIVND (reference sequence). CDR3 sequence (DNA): TGTGCCAGTAGTGCCAGGGACGGGCCCTACGAGCAGTACTTC. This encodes CASSARDGPYEQYF.

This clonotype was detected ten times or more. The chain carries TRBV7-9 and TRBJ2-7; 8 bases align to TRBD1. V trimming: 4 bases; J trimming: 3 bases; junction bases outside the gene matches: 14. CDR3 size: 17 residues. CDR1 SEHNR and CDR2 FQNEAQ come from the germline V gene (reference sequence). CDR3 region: CASSSDFGTGRLYEQYF. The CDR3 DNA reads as TGTGCCAGCAGCTCTGATTTCGGGACAGGACGACTCTACGAGCAGTACTTC.

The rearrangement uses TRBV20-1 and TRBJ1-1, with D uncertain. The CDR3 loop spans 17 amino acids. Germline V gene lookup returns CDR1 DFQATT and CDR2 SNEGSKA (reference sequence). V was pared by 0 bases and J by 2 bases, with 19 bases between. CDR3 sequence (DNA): TGCAGTGCTAGAGATCCGAAATCGGAAGAACACAACACTGAAGCTTTCTTT. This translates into CSARDPKSEEHNTEAFF.

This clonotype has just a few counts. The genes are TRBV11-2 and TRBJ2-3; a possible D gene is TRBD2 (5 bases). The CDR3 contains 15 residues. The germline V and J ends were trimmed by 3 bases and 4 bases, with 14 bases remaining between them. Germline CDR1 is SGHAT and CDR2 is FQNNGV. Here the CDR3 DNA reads TGTGCCAGCAGCTTCGACTTTCGTAGCGCAGATACGCAGTATTTT. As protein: CASSFDFRSADTQYF.